The 13 T cell receptor beta chains below were found in one sample sequenced in a study of CD8 T cells in ankylosing spondylitis. Notes on the study in general: Blood from ankylosing spondylitis patients appeared to carry a characteristic roughly 8-variant TCR beta motif.

A single record per CDR3 protein comes from TCRdb applying MiXCR to the 5' RACE reads. The data contain about 500,000 distinct CDR3 sequences, 9.5% to 15% of them singletons. No antigen has been identified for these receptors. Sequencing was done on a sample of blood, either unsorted or a sorted T cell fraction (not recorded which). The receptors stem from a male donor with ankylosing spondylitis.

This clonotype was seen at least ten times. The CDR3 DNA follows: TGTGCCAGCAGTTACGGCGGGTTGAACACTGAAGCTTTCTTT. Residues: CASSYGGLNTEAFF. This chain uses TRBV6-5 with TRBJ1-1; D is uncertain. CDR3 length: 14 amino acids. Deletions cut 2 bases from V and 0 bases from J, with 7 bases between. Germline CDR1 is MNHEY and CDR2 is SVGAGI.

This clonotype has a handful of counts. V gene TRBV28 combines with J gene TRBJ1-5; D might be TRBD1 (6 bases). This CDR3 is built from 14 residues. V was trimmed by 3 bases and J by 4 bases, leaving 10 bases between them. Germline V gene lookup returns CDR1 MDHEN and CDR2 SYDVKM. In DNA, the CDR3 is TGTGCCAGCAGTTTTCGGGGGCATAATCAGCCCCAGCATTTT. It specifies CASSFRGHNQPQHF. The full variable domain, its missing parts supplied by reference TRBV28 and TRBJ1-5, is DVKVTQSSRYLVKRTGEKVFLECVQDMDHENMFWYRQDPGLGLRLIYFSYDVKMKEKGDIPEGYSVSREKKERFSLILESASTNQTSMYLCASSFRGHNQPQHFGDGTRLSIL.

The rearrangement uses TRBV20-1 and TRBJ2-7; 8 nucleotides match TRBD2. Losses at the gene ends were 5 bases for V and 3 bases for J; bases not matched to a gene: 6. Germline V gives CDR1 DFQATT, CDR2 SNEGSKA (reference sequence). The CDR3 has 13 amino acids. The CDR3 DNA reads TGCAGTGCTCTACGAGCGGGAGTCTACGAGCAGTACTTC. Translating gives CSALRAGVYEQYF.

This clonotype was detected many times. The rearrangement uses TRBV5-1 and TRBJ1-2; D is possibly TRBD1 (5 bases). Germline V gene data show CDR1 as SGHRS and CDR2 as YFSETQ. This CDR3 comprises 15 residues. V gave up 4 bases and J gave up 2 bases, with 15 bases separating them. CDR3 coding DNA: TGCGCCAGCAGCGAGTTCAAGGGGAGAAACTATGGCTACACCTTC. The encoded protein is CASSEFKGRNYGYTF.

This clonotype appeared a few times. The V gene is TRBV20-1, the J gene TRBJ2-7, with TRBD2 matching 11 bases. Unmatched junction bases numbered 10, after V lost 4 bases and J lost 5 bases. Looked up from germline, CDR1 is DFQATT and CDR2 is SNEGSKA (reference sequence). This CDR3 spans 15 amino acids. CDR3 in amino acids: CSATGVAGGQDEQYF. CDR3 DNA sequence: TGCAGTGCTACCGGGGTAGCGGGAGGGCAGGACGAGCAGTACTTC.

This clonotype was counted at least ten times. This chain joins TRBV5-6 and TRBJ2-6; D possibly corresponds to TRBD1 (5 bases). Germline loops: CDR1 SGHDT, CDR2 YYEEEE. V gave up 7 bases and J gave up 1 base, with 12 bases separating them. The CDR3 consists of 15 residues. The CDR3 bases are TGTGCCAGCGTAAGGGGCCCTTCTGGGGCCAACGTCCTGACTTTC. It specifies CASVRGPSGANVLTF. The full variable domain, completed using reference TRBV5-6 and TRBJ2-6, is DAGVTQSPTHLIKTRGQQVTLRCSPKSGHDTVSWYQQALGQGPQFIFQYYEEEERQRGNFPDRFSGHQFPNYSSELNVNALLLGDSALYLCASVRGPSGANVLTFGAGSRLTVL.

The genes are TRBV12-3 or TRBV12-4 and TRBJ2-7; D ambiguous. The CDR3 consists of 14 residues. Trimming shortened V by 6 bases and J by 0 bases, and 12 bases separated the two germline ends. The CDR3 spells CASSSLGDSYEQYF. The CDR3 nucleotides are TGTGCCAGCAGCTCGCTAGGTGACTCCTACGAGCAGTACTTC.

This clonotype appeared many times. The chain has TRBV11-2 and TRBJ2-2; 9 bases match TRBD1. The germline CDR1 and CDR2 sequences are SGHAT and FQNNGV. This CDR3 is 16 amino acids long. Germline trimming cut 6 bases from V and 6 bases from J; bases unmatched to any gene: 11. CDR3 sequence: CASSYSGQGIPGELFF. The CDR3 nucleotides are TGTGCCAGCAGTTACTCGGGACAGGGAATCCCCGGGGAGCTGTTTTTT.

This clonotype was observed a handful of times. This rearrangement joins TRBV6-4 to TRBJ2-7, with 14 positions matching TRBD2. The junction had 5 bases not matched to a gene; V was cut back by 5 bases and J by 5 bases. Germline CDR1 MRHNA, CDR2 SNTAGT. The length of the CDR3 is 15 residues. DNA of the CDR3: TGTGCCAGCAGTCCTGGACTAGCGGGAGGCCACGAGCAGTACTTC. Protein product: CASSPGLAGGHEQYF.

DNA for the CDR3: TGCAGTGCTAGGCTAGCGGGAGGAGGATCACAAGAGACCCAGTACTTC. Residues: CSARLAGGGSQETQYF. V and J are TRBV20-1 and TRBJ2-5; 11 bases map to TRBD2. The J segment lost 2 bases and the V segment lost 3 bases, leaving 8 bases of the junction unmatched. Per germline, CDR1 DFQATT and CDR2 SNEGSKA (reference sequence). This CDR3 is 16 amino acids long.

Only a few counts were recorded for this clonotype. The CDR3 DNA follows: TGCAGCGTTGAGGGGGCTAGCGGGAAAAGGGATGAGCAGTTCTTC. Protein: CSVEGASGKRDEQFF. This chain links TRBV29-1 with TRBJ2-1, with 9 bases identical to TRBD2. The trim removed 3 bases at V and 8 bases at J, leaving 11 bases unmatched. Germline lookup yields CDR1 SQVTM and CDR2 ANQGSEA. The CDR3 totals 15 residues.

This clonotype came up a few times. The rearrangement joins TRBV5-4 to TRBJ1-3, with D perhaps TRBD1 (5 bases). CDR1 is SGHNT, CDR2 YYREEE, per germline (reference sequence). This CDR3 contains 14 residues. V was clipped by 3 bases and J by 3 bases, with 10 bases between them. CDR3 bases: TGTGCCAGCAGCTCCCCGACAGTTGGAAACACCATATATTTT. This codes for CASSSPTVGNTIYF.

The genes are TRBV20-1 and TRBJ2-1; D possibly matches TRBD1 or TRBD2 (5 bases each). The CDR3 is made up of 16 amino acids. Germline lookup yields CDR1 DFQATT and CDR2 SNEGSKA (reference sequence). V gave up 0 bases and J gave up 0 bases, with 12 bases separating them. CDR3 DNA sequence: TGCAGTGCTAGAGATGATGGGACCGGCTCCTACAATGAGCAGTTCTTC. This codes for CSARDDGTGSYNEQFF.